The source of this T cell receptor (beta chain) is a study of T cells in Graves' hyperthyroidism and ophthalmopathy. Using RNA transcripts as the source, TCR beta CDR3 regions were amplified. An initial round of RT-PCR targeting the TCR CDR3 relied on the HTBI primer set. TCRdb re-called the multiplex PCR reads with MiXCR, one entry per CDR3 protein. Of about 400,000 distinct CDR3 sequences in the sample, more than 14% were seen once. The V gene's germline CDR1 is KGHDR and CDR2 SFDVKD. The V end was cut by 3 bases, the J end by 7 bases, with 20 bases between. The CDR3 is made up of 16 amino acids. Using around 10 ml of fresh peripheral blood, PBMCs were prepared. This clonotype has a handful of counts.

The material sequenced was blood. V gene TRBV24-1 combines with J gene TRBJ1-2, with D unresolved. This TCR was recovered from a woman aged 25 to 39 with Graves' ophthalmopathy. The CDR3 region is CATSDGVSGPPVGYTF. Written as DNA, the CDR3 is TGTGCCACCAGTGATGGCGTGTCCGGACCCCCGGTTGGCTACACCTTC.